This T cell receptor beta chain comes out of a study of cytomegalovirus exposure and HLA in healthy donors. Vbeta (60) and Jbeta (13) primers were used in the PCR. Clones were sequenced by immunoSEQ multiplex PCR, and TCRdb holds only the in-frame ones, with some missing. The sample lists 80,000 to 100,000 clones, 81% seen once, with approximately 1.4% in the top ten. As to this clone: Its antigen is not identified.

In germline, CDR1 is SGHDT, CDR2 YYEEEE. This CDR3 has 15 amino acids. Trimming pared 2 bases from V and 11 bases from J, leaving 22 bases between. Study outcomes and limitations: For most TCR beta V segments, an earlier analysis put the productive rate at about 87% or about 30% of the time.

The clonotype comes from a man aged 40-50 years in good health and CMV-seronegative. The material sequenced was PBMCs. The chain couples TRBV5-6 to TRBJ2-5, with D maybe TRBD2 (5 bases). The CDR3 spells CASSLNGRLTYKQYF. Written as DNA, the CDR3 is TGTGCCAGCAGCTTAAATGGGAGACTAACCTACAAGCAGTACTTC.